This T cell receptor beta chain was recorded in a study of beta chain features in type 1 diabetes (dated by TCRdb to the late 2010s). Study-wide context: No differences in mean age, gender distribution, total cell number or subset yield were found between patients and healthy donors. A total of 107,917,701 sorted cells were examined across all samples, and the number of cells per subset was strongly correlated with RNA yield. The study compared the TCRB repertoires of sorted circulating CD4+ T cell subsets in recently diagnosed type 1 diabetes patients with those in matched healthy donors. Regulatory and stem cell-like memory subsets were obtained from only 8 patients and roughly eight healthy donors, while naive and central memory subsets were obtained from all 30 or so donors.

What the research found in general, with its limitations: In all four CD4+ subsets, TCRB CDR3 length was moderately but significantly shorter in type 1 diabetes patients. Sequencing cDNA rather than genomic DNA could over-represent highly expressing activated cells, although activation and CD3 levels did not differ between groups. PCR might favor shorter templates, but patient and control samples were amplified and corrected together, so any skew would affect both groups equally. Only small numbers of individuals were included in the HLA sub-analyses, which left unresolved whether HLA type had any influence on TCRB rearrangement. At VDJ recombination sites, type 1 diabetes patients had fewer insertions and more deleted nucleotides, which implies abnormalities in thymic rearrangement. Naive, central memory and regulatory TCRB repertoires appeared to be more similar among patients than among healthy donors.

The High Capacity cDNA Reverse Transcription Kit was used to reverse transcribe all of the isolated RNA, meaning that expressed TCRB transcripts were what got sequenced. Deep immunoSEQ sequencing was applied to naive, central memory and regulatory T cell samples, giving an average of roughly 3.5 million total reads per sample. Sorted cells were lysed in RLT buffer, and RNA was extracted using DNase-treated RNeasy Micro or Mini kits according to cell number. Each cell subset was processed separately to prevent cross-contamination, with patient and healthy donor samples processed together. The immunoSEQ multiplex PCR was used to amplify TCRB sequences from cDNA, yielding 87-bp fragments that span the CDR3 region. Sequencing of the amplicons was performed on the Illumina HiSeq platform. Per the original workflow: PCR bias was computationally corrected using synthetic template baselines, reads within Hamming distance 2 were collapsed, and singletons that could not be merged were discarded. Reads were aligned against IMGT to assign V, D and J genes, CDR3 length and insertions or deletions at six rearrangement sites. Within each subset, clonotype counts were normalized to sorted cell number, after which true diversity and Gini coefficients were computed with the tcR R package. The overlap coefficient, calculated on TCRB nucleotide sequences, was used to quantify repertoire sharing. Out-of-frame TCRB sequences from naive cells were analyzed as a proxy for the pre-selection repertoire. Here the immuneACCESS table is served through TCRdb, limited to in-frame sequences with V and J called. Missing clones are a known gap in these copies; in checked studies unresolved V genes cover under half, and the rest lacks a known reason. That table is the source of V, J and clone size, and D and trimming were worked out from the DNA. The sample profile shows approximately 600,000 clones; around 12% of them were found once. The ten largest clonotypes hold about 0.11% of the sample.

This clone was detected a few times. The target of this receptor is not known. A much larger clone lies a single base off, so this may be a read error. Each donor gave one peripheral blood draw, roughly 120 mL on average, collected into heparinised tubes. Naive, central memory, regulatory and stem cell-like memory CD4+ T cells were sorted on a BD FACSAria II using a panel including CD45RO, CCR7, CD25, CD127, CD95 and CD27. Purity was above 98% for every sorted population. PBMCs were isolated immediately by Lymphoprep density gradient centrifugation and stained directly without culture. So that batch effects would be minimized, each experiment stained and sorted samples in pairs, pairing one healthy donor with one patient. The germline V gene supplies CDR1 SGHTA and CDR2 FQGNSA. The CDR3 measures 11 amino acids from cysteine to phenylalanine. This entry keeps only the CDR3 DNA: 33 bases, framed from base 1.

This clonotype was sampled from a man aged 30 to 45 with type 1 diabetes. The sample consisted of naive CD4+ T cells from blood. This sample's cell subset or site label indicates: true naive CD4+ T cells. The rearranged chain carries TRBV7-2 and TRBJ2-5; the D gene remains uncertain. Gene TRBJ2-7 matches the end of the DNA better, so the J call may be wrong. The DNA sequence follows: TGTGCCAGCAGTTTCTCCTACGAGCAGTACTTC. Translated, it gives CASSFSYEQYF.